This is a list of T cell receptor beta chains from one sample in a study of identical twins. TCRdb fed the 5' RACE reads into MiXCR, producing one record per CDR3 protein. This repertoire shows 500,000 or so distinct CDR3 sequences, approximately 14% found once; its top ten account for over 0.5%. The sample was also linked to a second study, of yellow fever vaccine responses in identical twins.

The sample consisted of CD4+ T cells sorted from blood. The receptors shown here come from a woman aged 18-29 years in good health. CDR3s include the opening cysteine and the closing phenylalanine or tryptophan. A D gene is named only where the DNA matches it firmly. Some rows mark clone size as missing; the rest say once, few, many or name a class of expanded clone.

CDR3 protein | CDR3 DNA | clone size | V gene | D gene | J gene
CASSQDGAGASYNEQFF | TGCGCCAGCAGCCAAGATGGAGCGGGAGCCTCCTACAATGAGCAGTTCTTC | many | TRBV4-3 | TRBD2 | TRBJ2-1
CASSLDIAASSYNEQFF | TGTGCCAGCAGCTTAGACATAGCGGCGAGCTCCTACAATGAGCAGTTCTTC | NA | TRBV7-6 | NA | TRBJ2-1
CASSYSSGSADTQYF | TGTGCCAGCAGTTACTCTAGCGGGAGCGCAGATACGCAGTATTTT | NA | TRBV6-5 | TRBD2 | TRBJ2-3
CATSDRSGNNEQFF | TGTGCCACCAGTGATCGTAGCGGGAACAATGAGCAGTTCTTC | few | TRBV24-1 | TRBD2 | TRBJ2-1
CASSLVPQDAYEQYF | TGCGCCAGCAGCTTGGTGCCGCAGGATGCCTACGAGCAGTACTTC | few | TRBV5-1 | NA | TRBJ2-7
CASTWGGVNTEAFF | TGCGCCAGCACCTGGGGAGGGGTTAACACTGAAGCTTTCTTT | NA | TRBV5-1 | NA | TRBJ1-1
CASRNSYEQYF | TGTGCCAGCAGAAACTCCTACGAGCAGTACTTC | many | TRBV6-5 | NA | TRBJ2-7
CASSRDGRGTGELFF | TGTGCCAGCAGCCGAGACGGCAGGGGCACCGGGGAGCTGTTTTTT | few | TRBV7-2 | NA | TRBJ2-2
CSVEGGQRTSSSYEQYF | TGCAGCGTTGAAGGTGGGCAACGGACCTCGAGCTCCTACGAGCAGTACTTC | many | TRBV29-1 | NA | TRBJ2-7
CAWTSGSYNEQFF | TGTGCCTGGACTAGTGGTTCCTACAATGAGCAGTTCTTC | few | TRBV30 | NA | TRBJ2-1
CSVEGSITSGRNEQFF | TGCAGCGTTGAAGGGTCTATTACTAGCGGGAGAAATGAGCAGTTCTTC | many | TRBV29-1 | TRBD2 | TRBJ2-1
CASSPWTGSVGTEAFF | TGTGCCAGCAGCCCCTGGACAGGCTCTGTTGGCACTGAAGCTTTCTTT | NA | TRBV7-9 | TRBD1 | TRBJ1-1
CASSSRLQGSEQYF | TGTGCCAGCAGTTCTCGTCTCCAGGGTTCCGAGCAGTACTTC | NA | TRBV6-5 | NA | TRBJ2-7
CSAQRVAGRPTDTQYF | TGCAGTGCCCAAAGGGTAGCGGGCCGACCCACAGATACGCAGTATTTT | NA | TRBV20-1 | TRBD2 | TRBJ2-3
CASSLRSTVSQYF | TGTGCCAGCAGCTTGCGGTCAACGGTTTCCCAGTACTTC | few | TRBV5-6 | NA | TRBJ2-5